This TCR beta chain was sequenced in a study of blood T cell repertoires in COVID-19. Sequencing used immunoSEQ multiplex PCR; TCRdb keeps in-frame clones, though not all of them. The repertoire holds roughly 120,000 clones, with over 65% as singletons. Sequencing was done on a sample of peripheral blood. The source is a human donor with acute or convalescent COVID-19. The donor label of this sample is uncertain.

For the CDR3, the DNA is TGTGCCATCAAGGAGGGTCCGAACACCGGGGAGCTGTTTTTT. It specifies CAIKEGPNTGELFF. This sequence joins TRBV10-3 and TRBJ2-2; D is possibly TRBD2 (6 bases). The CDR3 covers 14 residues. V was clipped by 7 bases and J by 0 bases, with 9 bases between them. Germline V gives CDR1 ENHRY, CDR2 SYGVKD.